This T cell receptor (beta chain) was sequenced during a study of T cell responses to AZD1222 COVID-19 vaccine. Findings of the study overall: Among AZD1222 vaccinees, only six or seven were seropositive at baseline.

Trimming removed 0 bases at V and 3 bases at J, with 1 base between. The germline V gene encodes CDR1 SGHDT and CDR2 YYEEEE. The CDR3 extends over 11 amino acids. In regard to this clone: The antigen is not known.

Generated by immunoSEQ multiplex PCR, the TCRdb table keeps only in-frame clones and is missing some. The profile shows about 130,000 clones, about 93% of them singletons. The clonotype originates from an adult in good health. This chain links TRBV5-6 with TRBJ2-7; no clear D gene. This material consisted of peripheral blood, taken on day 0 of AZD1222 vaccination. Here the CDR3 DNA reads TGTGCCAGCAGCTTGGACTACGAGCAGTACTTC. Amino acids: CASSLDYEQYF.